This T cell receptor (beta chain) stems from a study of beta chain features in type 1 diabetes. Study-level results: There was a moderate but significant shortening of TCRB CDR3s in all four CD4+ subsets of Type 1 diabetes patients.

Worth noting for this clone: Its antigen is currently unknown.

The CDR3 runs to 15 residues. V dropped 0 bases and J dropped 9; count of bases not matched to a gene: 7. Germline CDR1 reads WNHNN; CDR2 reads SYGVQD (reference sequence). Expressed TCRB transcripts got sequenced, as all isolated RNA was reverse transcribed. Profiled with immunoSEQ multiplex PCR; TCRdb holds only in-frame clones, not every one. The table has approximately 100,000 clones, 28% seen once; the top ten hold more than 0.45%. The sequence derives from a woman aged 18-29 years with type 1 diabetes. The chain combines TRBV10-1 with TRBJ2-1; 8 nucleotides match TRBD2. The sequenced sample consisted of central memory CD4+ T cells from blood. CDR3 sequence reads: CASSESGAGDSEQFF. The CDR3 DNA is TGCGCCAGCAGTGAGTCTGGAGCGGGAGATAGTGAGCAGTTCTTC.